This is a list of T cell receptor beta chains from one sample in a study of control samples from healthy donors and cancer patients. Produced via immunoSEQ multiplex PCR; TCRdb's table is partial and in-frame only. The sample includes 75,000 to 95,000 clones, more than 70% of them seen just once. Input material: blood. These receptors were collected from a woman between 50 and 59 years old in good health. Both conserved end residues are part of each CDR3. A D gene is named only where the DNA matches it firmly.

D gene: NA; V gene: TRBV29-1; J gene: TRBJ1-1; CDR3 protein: CSVYLLNTEAFF
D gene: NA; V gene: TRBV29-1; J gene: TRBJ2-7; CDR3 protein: CSVEQLYEQYF
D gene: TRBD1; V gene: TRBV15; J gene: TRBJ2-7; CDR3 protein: CATSTRDRGYEQYF
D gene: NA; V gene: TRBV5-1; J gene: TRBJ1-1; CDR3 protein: CASSPRAATMDTEAFF
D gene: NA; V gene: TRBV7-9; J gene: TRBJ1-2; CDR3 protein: CASSLLVANYGYTF
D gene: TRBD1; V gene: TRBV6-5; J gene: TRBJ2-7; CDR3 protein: CASRPTGGGYEQYF
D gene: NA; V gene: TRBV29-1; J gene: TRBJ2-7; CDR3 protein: CSGGGAGSEQYF
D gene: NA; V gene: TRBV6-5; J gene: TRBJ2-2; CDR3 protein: CASSAQTTTGELFF
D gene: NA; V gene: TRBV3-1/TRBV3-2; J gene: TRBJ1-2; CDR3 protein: CASSQEPERPDTF
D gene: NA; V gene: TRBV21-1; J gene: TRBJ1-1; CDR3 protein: CASSEGRCLKVHTEAFF
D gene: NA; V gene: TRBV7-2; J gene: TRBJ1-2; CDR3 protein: CASSLGTNYGYTF
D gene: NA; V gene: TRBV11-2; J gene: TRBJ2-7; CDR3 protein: CASTGLITYEQYF
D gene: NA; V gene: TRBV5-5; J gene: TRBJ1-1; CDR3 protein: CASSLPTGGGTFF
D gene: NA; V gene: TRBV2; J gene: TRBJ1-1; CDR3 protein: CASKIREDFGNTEAFF
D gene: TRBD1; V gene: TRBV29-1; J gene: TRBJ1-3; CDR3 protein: CSGRMTGRNTIYF
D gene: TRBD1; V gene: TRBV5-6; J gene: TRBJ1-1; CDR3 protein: CASSLTGTGALEAFF
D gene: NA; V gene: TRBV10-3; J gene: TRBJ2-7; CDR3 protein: CATNRGGYEQYF
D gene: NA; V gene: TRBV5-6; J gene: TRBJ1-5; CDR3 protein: CASSLQQTGIGNQPQHF
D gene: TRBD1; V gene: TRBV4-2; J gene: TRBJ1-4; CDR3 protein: CASSQAGQKNEKLFF
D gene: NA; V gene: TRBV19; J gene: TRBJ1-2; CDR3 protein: CASSIPPAGYTF
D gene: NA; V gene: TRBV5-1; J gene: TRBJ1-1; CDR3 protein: CASSPQPGENTEAFF
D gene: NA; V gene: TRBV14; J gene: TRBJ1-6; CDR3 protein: CASSQLQGRNSPLHF
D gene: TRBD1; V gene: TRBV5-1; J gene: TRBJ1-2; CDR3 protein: CASSLDRTGSGYTF
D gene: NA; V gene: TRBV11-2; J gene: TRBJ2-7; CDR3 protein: CASSLVQAGGEQYF
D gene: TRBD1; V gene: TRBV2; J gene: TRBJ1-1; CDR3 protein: CASKADREGEAFF
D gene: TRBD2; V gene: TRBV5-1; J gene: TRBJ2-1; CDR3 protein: CASSLGDSGGYNEQFF
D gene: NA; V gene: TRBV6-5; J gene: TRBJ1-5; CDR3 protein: CASSSQANNQPQHF
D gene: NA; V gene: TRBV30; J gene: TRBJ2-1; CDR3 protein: CAWSSRDNEQFF
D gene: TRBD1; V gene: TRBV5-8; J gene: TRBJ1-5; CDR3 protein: CASSPGITGDQPQHF